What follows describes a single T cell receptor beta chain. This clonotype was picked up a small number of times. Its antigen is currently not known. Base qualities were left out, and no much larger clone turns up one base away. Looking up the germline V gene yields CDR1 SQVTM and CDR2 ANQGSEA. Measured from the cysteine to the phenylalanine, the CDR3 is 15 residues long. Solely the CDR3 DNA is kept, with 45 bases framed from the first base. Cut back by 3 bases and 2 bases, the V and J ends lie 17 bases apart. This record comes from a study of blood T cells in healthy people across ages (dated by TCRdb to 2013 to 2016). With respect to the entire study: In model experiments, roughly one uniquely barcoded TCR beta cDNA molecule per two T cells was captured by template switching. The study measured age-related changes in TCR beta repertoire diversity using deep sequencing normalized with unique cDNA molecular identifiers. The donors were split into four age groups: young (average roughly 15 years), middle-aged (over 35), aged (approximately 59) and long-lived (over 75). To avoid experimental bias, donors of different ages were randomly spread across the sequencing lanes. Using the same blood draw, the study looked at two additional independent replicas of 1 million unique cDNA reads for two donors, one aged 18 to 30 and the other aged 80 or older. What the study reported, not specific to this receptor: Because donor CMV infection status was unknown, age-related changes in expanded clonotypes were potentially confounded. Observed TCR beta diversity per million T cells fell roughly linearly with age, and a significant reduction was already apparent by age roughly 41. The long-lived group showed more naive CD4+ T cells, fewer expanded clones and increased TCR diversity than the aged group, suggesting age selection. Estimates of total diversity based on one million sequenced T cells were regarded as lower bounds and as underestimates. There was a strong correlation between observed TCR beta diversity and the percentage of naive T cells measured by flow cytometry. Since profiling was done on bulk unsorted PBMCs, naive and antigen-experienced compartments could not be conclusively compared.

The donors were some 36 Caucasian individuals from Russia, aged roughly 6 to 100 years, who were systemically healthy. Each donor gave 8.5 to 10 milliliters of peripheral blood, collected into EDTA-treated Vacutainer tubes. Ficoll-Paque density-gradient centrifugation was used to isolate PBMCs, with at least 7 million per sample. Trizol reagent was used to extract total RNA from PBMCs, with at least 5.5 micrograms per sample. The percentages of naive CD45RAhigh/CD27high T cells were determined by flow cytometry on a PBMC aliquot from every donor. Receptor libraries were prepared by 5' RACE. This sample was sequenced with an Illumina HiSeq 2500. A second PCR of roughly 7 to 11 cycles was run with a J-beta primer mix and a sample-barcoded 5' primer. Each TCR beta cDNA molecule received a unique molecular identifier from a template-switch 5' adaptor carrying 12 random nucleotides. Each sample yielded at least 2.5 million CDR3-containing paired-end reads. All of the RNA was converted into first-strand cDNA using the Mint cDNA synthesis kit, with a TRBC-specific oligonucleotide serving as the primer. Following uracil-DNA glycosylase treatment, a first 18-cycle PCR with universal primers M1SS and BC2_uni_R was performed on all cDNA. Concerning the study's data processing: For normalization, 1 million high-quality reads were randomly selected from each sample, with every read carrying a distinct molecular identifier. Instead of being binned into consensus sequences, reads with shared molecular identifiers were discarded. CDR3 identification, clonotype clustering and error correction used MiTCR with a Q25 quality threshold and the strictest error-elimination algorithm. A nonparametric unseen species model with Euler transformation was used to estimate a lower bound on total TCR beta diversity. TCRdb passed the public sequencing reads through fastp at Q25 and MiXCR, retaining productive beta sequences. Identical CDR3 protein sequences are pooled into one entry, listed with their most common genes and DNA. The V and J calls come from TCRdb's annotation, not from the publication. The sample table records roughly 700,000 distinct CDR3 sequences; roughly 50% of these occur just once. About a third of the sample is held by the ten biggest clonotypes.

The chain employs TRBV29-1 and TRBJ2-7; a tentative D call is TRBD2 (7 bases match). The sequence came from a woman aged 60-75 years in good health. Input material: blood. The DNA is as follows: TGCAGCGTTGATGGGGCACAGGGAGGGACCTACGAGCAGTACTTC. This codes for CSVDGAQGGTYEQYF.